This TCR beta chain derives from a study of T cell repertoires in cytomegalovirus infection. Across the whole study: Carrying CMV and the relevant HLA type showed in public TCR beta signatures.

In its sample, this clonotype was seen a few times. Its antigen remains unidentified. TCRdb passed the reads through MiXCR, listing each CDR3 protein once. The table has a few hundred thousand distinct CDR3 sequences, almost 40% seen once. V was clipped by 1 base and J by 9 bases, with 22 bases between them. This CDR3 contains 15 residues. In germline, CDR1 is DFQATT, CDR2 SNEGSKA (reference sequence). The receptor was isolated from a human donor in good health (CMV status not recorded). Some clones in this sample may be carry-over from other donors' samples. The specimen was cultured PBMCs, collected from culture after CMV antigen stimulation. The chain couples TRBV20-1 to TRBJ2-7; perhaps TRBD2 as D (6 bases). The chain's CDR3 is CSARGGEAELRVQYF. The CDR3 DNA follows: TGCAGTGCTAGAGGCGGGGAGGCGGAGCTCAGGGTGCAGTACTTC.